This is a list of T cell receptor beta chains from one sample in a study of coeliac disease. Clones were read by immunoSEQ multiplex PCR, and TCRdb kept only the in-frame ones, dropping some. Of 3,000 to 4,000 clones listed, approximately 68% were seen once; the top ten hold around 5.7%. The specimen sequenced was intraepithelial lymphocytes from the gut. The receptors come from a woman aged 55-75 years with active celiac disease. CDR3s include the opening cysteine and the closing phenylalanine or tryptophan. A D gene is named only where the DNA matches it firmly. A clone size is listed for some rows: how often the clone was seen (once, few, many), or a class if it is expanded.

size	V	J	D	CDR3	DNA
few	TRBV5-5	TRBJ2-3	TRBD2	CASSSTGTRGDTQYF	TGTGCCAGCAGCTCGACCGGGACTAGAGGAGATACGCAGTATTTT
.	TRBV7-2	TRBJ2-3	TRBD2	CASSFQLAGGDTQYF	TGTGCCAGCAGCTTCCAACTAGCGGGGGGAGATACGCAGTATTTT
.	TRBV4-2	TRBJ2-1	.	CASSQGTYEQFF	TGTGCCAGCAGCCAAGGCACATATGAGCAGTTCTTC
.	TRBV7-2	TRBJ1-5	.	CASSLVTGLGQPQHF	TGTGCCAGCAGCTTAGTTACGGGACTAGGGCAGCCCCAGCATTTT
.	TRBV5-6	TRBJ2-3	.	CASSSIIGGVPGGTQYF	TGTGCCAGCAGCTCAATAATCGGCGGGGTCCCCGGAGGTACGCAGTATTTT
few	TRBV27	TRBJ2-7	TRBD2	CASSLQYGGGSSYEQYF	TGTGCCAGCAGTTTACAGTATGGCGGGGGAAGCTCCTACGAGCAGTACTTC
.	TRBV28	TRBJ2-7	.	CASSRRQNTIYEQYF	TGTGCCAGCAGTCGGCGACAGAATACTATCTACGAGCAGTACTTC
.	TRBV5-5	TRBJ2-7	.	CASSLFVEQYF	TGTGCCAGCAGCTTGTTCGTCGAGCAGTACTTC
.	TRBV19	TRBJ2-5	.	CASSIERGQETQYF	TGTGCCAGTAGTATAGAGCGGGGACAAGAGACCCAGTACTTC
once	TRBV7-9	TRBJ1-5	TRBD1	CASSSDRDFGNQPQHF	TGTGCCAGCAGCTCCGACAGGGATTTTGGCAATCAGCCCCAGCATTTT
.	TRBV7-3	TRBJ2-5	TRBD2	CASSFSGRGGETQYF	TGTGCCAGCAGCTTTAGCGGGAGGGGAGGAGAGACCCAGTACTTC